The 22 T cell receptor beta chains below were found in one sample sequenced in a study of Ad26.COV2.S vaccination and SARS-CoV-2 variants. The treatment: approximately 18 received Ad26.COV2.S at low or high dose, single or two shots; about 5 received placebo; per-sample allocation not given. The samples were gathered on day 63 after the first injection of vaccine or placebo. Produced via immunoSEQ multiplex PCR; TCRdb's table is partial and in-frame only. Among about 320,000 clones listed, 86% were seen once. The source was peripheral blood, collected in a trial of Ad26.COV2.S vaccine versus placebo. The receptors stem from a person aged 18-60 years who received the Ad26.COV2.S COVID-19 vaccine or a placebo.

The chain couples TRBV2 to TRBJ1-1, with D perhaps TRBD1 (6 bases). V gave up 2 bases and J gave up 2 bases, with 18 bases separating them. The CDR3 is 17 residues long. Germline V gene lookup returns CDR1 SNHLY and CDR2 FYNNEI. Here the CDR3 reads CASSESDFGQPNTEAFF. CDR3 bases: TGTGCCAGCAGTGAAAGCGATTTCGGACAGCCCAACACTGAAGCTTTCTTT.

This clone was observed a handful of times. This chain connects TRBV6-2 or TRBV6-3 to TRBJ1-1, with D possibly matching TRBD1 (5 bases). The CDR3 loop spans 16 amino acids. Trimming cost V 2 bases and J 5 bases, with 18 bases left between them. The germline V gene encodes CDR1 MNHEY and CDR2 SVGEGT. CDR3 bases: TGTGCCAGCAGTTACGAGGGGACGGGGCCTGGGACTGAAGCTTTCTTT. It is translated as CASSYEGTGPGTEAFF.

CDR3 DNA sequence: TGTGCCAGCTCACTTCCACGGAAGACAGGGTTCGCAGAAAATCAGCCCCAGCATTTT. Encoded protein: CASSLPRKTGFAENQPQHF. The gene calls are TRBV18 and TRBJ1-5; TRBD1 matches at 7 bases. CDR3 length: 19 amino acids. Germline V gene lookup returns CDR1 KGHSH and CDR2 LQKENI. Germline trimming cut 4 bases from V and 4 bases from J; bases unmatched to any gene: 19.

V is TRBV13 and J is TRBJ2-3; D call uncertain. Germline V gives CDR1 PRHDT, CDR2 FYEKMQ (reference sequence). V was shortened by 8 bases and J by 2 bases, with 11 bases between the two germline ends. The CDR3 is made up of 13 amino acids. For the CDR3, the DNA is TGTGCCAGCCGTATGGCATCCACAGATACGCAGTATTTT. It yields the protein CASRMASTDTQYF.

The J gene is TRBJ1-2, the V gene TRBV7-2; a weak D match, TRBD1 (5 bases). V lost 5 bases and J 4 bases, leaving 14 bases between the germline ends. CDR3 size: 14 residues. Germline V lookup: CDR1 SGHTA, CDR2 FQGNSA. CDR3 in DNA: TGTGCCAGCAGCGCAAAGGGGAGTGTCTATGGCTACACCTTC. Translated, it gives CASSAKGSVYGYTF.

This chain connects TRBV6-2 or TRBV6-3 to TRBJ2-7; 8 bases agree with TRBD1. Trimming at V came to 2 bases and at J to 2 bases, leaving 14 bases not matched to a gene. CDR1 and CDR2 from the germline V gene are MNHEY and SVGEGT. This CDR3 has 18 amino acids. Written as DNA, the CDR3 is TGTGCCAGCAGTTACGAGACAGGGGAGAGCGAGAGGGCCTACGAGCAGTACTTC. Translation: CASSYETGESERAYEQYF.

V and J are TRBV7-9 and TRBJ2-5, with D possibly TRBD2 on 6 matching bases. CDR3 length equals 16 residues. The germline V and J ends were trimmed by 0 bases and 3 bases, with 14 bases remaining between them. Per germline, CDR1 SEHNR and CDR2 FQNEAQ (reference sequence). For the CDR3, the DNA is TGTGCCAGCAGCTTAGCGTGGGGACTGGGGAAAGAGACCCAGTACTTC. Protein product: CASSLAWGLGKETQYF.

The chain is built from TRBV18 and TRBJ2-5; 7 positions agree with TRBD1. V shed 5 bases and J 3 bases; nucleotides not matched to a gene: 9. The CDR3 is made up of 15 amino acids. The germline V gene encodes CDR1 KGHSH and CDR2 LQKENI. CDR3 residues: CASSINRDSKETQYF. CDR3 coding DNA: TGTGCCAGCTCAATAAACCGGGACAGCAAAGAGACCCAGTACTTC.

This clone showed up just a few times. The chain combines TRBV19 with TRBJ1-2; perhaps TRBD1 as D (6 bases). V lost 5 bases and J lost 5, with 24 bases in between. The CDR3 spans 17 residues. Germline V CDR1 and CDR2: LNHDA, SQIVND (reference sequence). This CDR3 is CASSPGQSSASVYGYTF. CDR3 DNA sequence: TGTGCCAGTAGTCCCGGACAGTCCAGTGCCTCTGTATATGGCTACACCTTC. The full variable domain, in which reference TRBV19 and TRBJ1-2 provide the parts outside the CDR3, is DGGITQSPKYLFRKEGQNVTLSCEQNLNHDAMYWYRQDPGQGLRLIYYSQIVNDFQKGDIAEGYSVSREKKESFPLTVTSAQKNPTAFYLCASSPGQSSASVYGYTFGSGTRLTVV.

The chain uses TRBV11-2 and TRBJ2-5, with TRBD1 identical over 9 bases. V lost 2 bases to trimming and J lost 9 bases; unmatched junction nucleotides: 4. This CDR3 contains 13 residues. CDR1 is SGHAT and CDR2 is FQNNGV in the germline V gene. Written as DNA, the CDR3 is TGTGCCAGCAGCTTAATGACAGGGGGAGCCCAGTACTTC. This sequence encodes CASSLMTGGAQYF.

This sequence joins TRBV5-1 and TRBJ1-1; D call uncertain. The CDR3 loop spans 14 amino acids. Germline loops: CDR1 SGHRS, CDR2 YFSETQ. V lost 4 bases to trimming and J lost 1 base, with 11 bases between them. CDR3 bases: TGCGCCAGCAGCCCTTACGACTGGAACACTGAAGCTTTCTTT. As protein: CASSPYDWNTEAFF. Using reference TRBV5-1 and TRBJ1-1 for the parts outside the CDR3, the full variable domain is KAGVTQTPRYLIKTRGQQVTLSCSPISGHRSVSWYQQTPGQGLQFLFEYFSETQRNKGNFPGRFSGRQFSNSRSEMNVSTLELGDSALYLCASSPYDWNTEAFFGQGTRLTVV.

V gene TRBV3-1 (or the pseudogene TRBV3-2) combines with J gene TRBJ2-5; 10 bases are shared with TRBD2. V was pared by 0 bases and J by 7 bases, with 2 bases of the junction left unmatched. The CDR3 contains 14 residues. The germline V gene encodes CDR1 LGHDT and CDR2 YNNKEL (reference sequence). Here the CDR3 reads CASSQDTSGMTQYF. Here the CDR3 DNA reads TGTGCCAGCAGCCAAGACACTAGCGGGATGACCCAGTACTTC.

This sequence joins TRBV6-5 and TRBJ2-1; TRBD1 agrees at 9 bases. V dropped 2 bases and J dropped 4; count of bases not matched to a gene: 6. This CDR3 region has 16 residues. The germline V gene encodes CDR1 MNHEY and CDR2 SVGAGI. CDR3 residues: CASSYIRGQGYNEQFF. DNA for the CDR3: TGTGCCAGCAGTTACATTCGGGGACAGGGTTACAATGAGCAGTTCTTC.

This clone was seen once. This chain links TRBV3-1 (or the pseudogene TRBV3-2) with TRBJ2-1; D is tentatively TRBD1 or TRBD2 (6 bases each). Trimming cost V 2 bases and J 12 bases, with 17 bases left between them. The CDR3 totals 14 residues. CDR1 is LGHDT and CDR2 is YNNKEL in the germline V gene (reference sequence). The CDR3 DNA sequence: TGTGCCAGCAGCCAATCCCCGGGGGCGCGGTGGCAGTTCTTC. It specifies CASSQSPGARWQFF.

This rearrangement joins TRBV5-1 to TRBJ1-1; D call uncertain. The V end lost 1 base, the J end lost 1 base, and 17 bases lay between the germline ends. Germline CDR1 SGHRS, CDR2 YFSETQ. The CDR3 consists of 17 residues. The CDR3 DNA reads TGCGCCAGCAGCTTGAATGTTGGTGGTATCTCGAACACTGAAGCTTTCTTT. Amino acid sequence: CASSLNVGGISNTEAFF.

The CDR3 DNA reads as TGTGCCAGCAGCATTCAACAGGGGGCTGGGCAGCCCCAGCATTTT. Its protein product is CASSIQQGAGQPQHF. The rearrangement links TRBV7-2 to TRBJ1-5; the match to TRBD1 covers 9 bases. Trimming took 5 bases from V and 7 from J; bases not matched to a gene: 9. CDR1 and CDR2 from the germline V gene are SGHTA and FQGNSA. The CDR3 length is 15 residues.

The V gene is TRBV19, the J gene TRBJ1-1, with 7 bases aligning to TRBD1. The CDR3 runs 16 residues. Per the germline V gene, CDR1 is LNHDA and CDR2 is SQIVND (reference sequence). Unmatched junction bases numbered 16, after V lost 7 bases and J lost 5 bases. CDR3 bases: TGTGCCAGTATTCCCAGACAGGGTAAGAAGGGGACTGAAGCTTTCTTT. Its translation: CASIPRQGKKGTEAFF.

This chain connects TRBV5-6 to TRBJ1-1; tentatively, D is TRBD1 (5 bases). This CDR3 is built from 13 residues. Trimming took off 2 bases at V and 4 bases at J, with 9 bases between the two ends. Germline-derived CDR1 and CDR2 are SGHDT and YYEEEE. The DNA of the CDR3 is TGTGCCAGCAGCTTTCAGGGAGGCACTGAAGCTTTCTTT. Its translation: CASSFQGGTEAFF.

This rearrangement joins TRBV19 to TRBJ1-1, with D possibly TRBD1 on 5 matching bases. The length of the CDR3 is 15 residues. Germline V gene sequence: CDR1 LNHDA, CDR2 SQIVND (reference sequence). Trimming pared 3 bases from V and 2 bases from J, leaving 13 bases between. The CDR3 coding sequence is TGTGCCAGTAGTATGGGGGGAATGCCAAACACTGAAGCTTTCTTT. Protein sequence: CASSMGGMPNTEAFF.

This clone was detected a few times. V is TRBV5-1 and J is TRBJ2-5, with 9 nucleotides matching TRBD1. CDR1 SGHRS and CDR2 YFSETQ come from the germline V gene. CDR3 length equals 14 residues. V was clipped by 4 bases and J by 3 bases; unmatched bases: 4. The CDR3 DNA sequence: TGCGCCAGCAGCCCCGGGACAGGGAAAGAGACCCAGTACTTC. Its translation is CASSPGTGKETQYF.

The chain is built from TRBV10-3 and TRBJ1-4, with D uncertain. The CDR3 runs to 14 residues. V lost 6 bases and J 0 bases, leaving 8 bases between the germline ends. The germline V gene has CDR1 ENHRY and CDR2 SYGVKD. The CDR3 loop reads CAISGTSTNEKLFF. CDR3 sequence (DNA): TGTGCCATCAGCGGAACCTCAACTAATGAAAAACTGTTTTTT.

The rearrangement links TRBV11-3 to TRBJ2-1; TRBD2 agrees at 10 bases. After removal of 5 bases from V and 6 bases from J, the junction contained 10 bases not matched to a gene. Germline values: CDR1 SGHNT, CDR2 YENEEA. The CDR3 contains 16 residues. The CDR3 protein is CASSPSPLAGVNEQFF. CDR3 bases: TGTGCCAGCAGCCCAAGCCCCCTAGCGGGGGTCAATGAGCAGTTCTTC.